The clone carrying this T cell receptor (beta chain) was detected many times. The antigen is unknown. The sample is drawn from a study of T-cell reconstitution after alpha-beta-depleted transplantation in children. Overall study results and limits: Surviving recipient cells, namely T cells and thymic progenitors, were the source of high day-60 TCRbeta diversity in some patients. It was reported that alpha-beta T cells came from several hundred expanded graft clones (about two months after transplant). Most T-cell counts and diversity one year after the transplant came from T cells that were newly produced.

Unique molecular identifiers were incorporated when the TCRbeta library was constructed. A single record per CDR3 protein comes from TCRdb applying MiXCR to the PCR reads. This table holds approximately 70,000 distinct CDR3 sequences, roughly 4.9% found once. The germline V gene encodes CDR1 SEHNR and CDR2 FQNEAQ (reference sequence). The trim removed 5 bases at V and 5 bases at J, leaving 16 bases unmatched. This CDR3 comprises 17 residues. V gene TRBV7-9 combines with J gene TRBJ1-2; 8 bases are shared with TRBD1. This sequence originates from a boy younger than two who had a stem cell transplant for acute myeloid leukemia, so the T cells may come from the graft donor. The source material was PBMCs, mostly from graft donor cells, sampled 180 days after TCRalphabeta/CD19-depleted stem cell transplant. CDR3 protein: CASSPWNGHRGDYGYTF. CDR3 nucleotide sequence: TGTGCCAGCAGCCCCTGGAACGGTCACAGGGGGGATTATGGCTACACCTTC.